The clone carrying this TCR beta chain has just a few counts. Antigen unknown. This sample is part of a study of radiotherapy plus CTLA-4 blockade in lung cancer. Study findings and constraints: Blood TCR clones of tumor origin expanded after radiotherapy plus ipilimumab.

Libraries were prepared by immunoSEQ multiplex PCR; TCRdb keeps only in-frame clonotypes and omits some of them. The sample carries fewer than 40,000 clones, 70% to 85% recorded once. The CDR3 length is 15 residues. Germline V CDR1 and CDR2: MGHRA, YSYEKL. Trimming left V 5 bases short and J 6 bases short, with 17 bases between. The chain recombines TRBV4-1 with TRBJ1-5; D unresolved. The sequence was collected from a human donor with non-small cell lung cancer who had stable disease on radiotherapy plus ipilimumab. The input for sequencing was peripheral blood, taken from a patient treated with radiotherapy plus ipilimumab. The CDR3: CASSGGISIGQPQHF. Here the CDR3 DNA reads TGCGCCAGCAGCGGAGGGATCAGTATAGGTCAGCCCCAGCATTTT.